This T cell receptor (beta chain) was observed in a study of blood T cell repertoires in COVID-19. Study details: Samples taken during acute and convalescent COVID-19 were collected in the United States, Italy and Spain. Sources were T cells, B-cell-depleted T cells, or PBMCs; the material itself was cDNA or gDNA.

This CDR3 comprises 14 residues. CDR1 is MNHEY, CDR2 SMNVEV, per germline (reference sequence). Trimming left V 0 bases short and J 4 bases short, with 9 bases between. As originally analysed: Reference gene primer amplification gave estimated nucleated cell counts. Clones were read by immunoSEQ multiplex PCR, and TCRdb kept only the in-frame ones, dropping some. D and trimming were read from the DNA, whereas the V and J calls and clone size are those reported in that table. The sample holds approximately 200,000 clones; approximately 84% are singletons and the top ten take about 4.1%. The sequence derives from a man in his fifties or sixties with acute or convalescent COVID-19. Sequencing was done on a sample of peripheral blood. V is TRBV27 and J is TRBJ1-2; tentatively, D is TRBD1 (6 bases). CDR3 sequence (DNA): TGTGCCAGCAGTTTATCGGGGGCGGGCTATGGCTACACCTTC. As protein: CASSLSGAGYGYTF.